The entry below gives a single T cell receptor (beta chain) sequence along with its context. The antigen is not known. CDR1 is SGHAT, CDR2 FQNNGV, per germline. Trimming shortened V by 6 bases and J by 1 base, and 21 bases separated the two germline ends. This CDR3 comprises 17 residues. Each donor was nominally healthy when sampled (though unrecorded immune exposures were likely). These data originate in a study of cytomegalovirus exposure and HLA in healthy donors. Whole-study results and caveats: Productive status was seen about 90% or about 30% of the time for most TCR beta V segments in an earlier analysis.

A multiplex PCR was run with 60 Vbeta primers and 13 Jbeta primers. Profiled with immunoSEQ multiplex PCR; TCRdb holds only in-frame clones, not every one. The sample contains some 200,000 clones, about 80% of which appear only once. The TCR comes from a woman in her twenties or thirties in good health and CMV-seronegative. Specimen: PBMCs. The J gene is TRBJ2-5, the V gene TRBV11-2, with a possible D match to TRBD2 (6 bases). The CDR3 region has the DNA TGTGCCAGCAGTCCCATACGTATTGGGGGGTCCCAAGAGACCCAGTACTTC. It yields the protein CASSPIRIGGSQETQYF. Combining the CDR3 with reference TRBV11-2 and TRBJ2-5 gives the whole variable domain EAGVAQSPRYKIIEKRQSVAFWCNPISGHATLYWYQQILGQGPKLLIQFQNNGVVDDSQLPKDRFSAERLKGVDSTLKIQPAKLEDSAVYLCASSPIRIGGSQETQYFGPGTRLLVL.